Listed below are T cell receptor beta chains from one sample, sequenced in a study of Ad26.COV2.S vaccination and SARS-CoV-2 variants. Measured with immunoSEQ multiplex PCR; TCRdb has only the in-frame clones, and not every one. The sample lists 360,000 or so clones; roughly 90% were seen once. This specimen consisted of peripheral blood, obtained in a trial of Ad26.COV2.S vaccine versus placebo. These receptors came from a person aged 18 to 59 who received the Ad26.COV2.S COVID-19 vaccine or a placebo. CDR3s include the opening cysteine and the closing phenylalanine or tryptophan. The D gene is left open where the match is weak. Clone size is shown for a subset of rows, as once, few, many or a class of expanded clone.

TRBJ2-1 NA once TRBV18 TGTGCCAGCTCACCACTCGGAGCAGGCGGGTACAATGAGCAGTTCTTC CASSPLGAGGYNEQFF
TRBJ2-7 TRBD1 NA TRBV6-6 TGTGCCAGCAGGTTGACAGGGGGGTTCTACGAGCAGTACTTC CASRLTGGFYEQYF
TRBJ2-2 TRBD2 NA TRBV7-2 TGTGCCAGCAGCTCCCGGGATAGCGGGATTGCGGGGGAGCTGTTTTTT CASSSRDSGIAGELFF
TRBJ1-1 NA once TRBV19 TGTGCCAGTACGTCAGCAATGAACACTGAAGCTTTCTTT CASTSAMNTEAFF
TRBJ2-3 TRBD2 NA TRBV11-2 TGTGCCAGCAGCCCCAGGACTAGTATCACAGATACGCAGTATTTT CASSPRTSITDTQYF
TRBJ2-1 TRBD2 NA TRBV10-1 TGCGCCAGCAGTCGAGCGGGGGACAATGAGCAGTTCTTC CASSRAGDNEQFF
TRBJ2-7 NA NA TRBV5-1 TGCGCCAGCAGTCACGATCAGGCCGAGCAGTACTTC CASSHDQAEQYF
TRBJ1-3 TRBD1 NA TRBV19 TGTGCCAGTAGCCATAAGACAGGGAGTTACGGAAACACCATATATTTT CASSHKTGSYGNTIYF
TRBJ2-4 NA NA TRBV9 TGTGCCAGCAGCTCAGAAAGCATGGGGGACATTCAGTACTTC CASSSESMGDIQYF
TRBJ1-1 NA NA TRBV30 TGTGCCTGGAATGCAGGCATGAACACTGAAGCTTTCTTT CAWNAGMNTEAFF
TRBJ2-1 NA NA TRBV19 TGTGCCAGTAGTATTTCAGTAAGTTGGTACAATGAGCAGTTCTTC CASSISVSWYNEQFF
TRBJ1-1 TRBD1 NA TRBV3-1/TRBV3-2 TGTGCCAGCAGCCCCATTCTTGGACAGGGGGAGTCTGAAGCTTTCTTT CASSPILGQGESEAFF
TRBJ1-1 TRBD1 few TRBV5-4 TGTGCCAGCAGCCCGACGGGACAGGGGTACACTGAAGCTTTCTTT CASSPTGQGYTEAFF
TRBJ2-7 NA NA TRBV4-1 TGCGCCAGCAGCCAATTAGGAGCCAATCGGGCCGAGCAGTACTTC CASSQLGANRAEQYF
TRBJ1-5 NA NA TRBV28 TGTGCCAGCAGTTTCGGTGTAAGTCGCAATCAGCCCCAGCATTTT CASSFGVSRNQPQHF
TRBJ2-3 NA NA TRBV7-3 TGTGCCAGCAGCTTAACGGGGTCACTACTGGAGACGCAGTATTTT CASSLTGSLLETQYF
TRBJ2-3 TRBD2 once TRBV5-4 TGTGCCAGCAGCTCGGGAGGACTAGCAGTCACAGATACGCAGTATTTT CASSSGGLAVTDTQYF
TRBJ2-7 TRBD1 NA TRBV6-5 TGTGCCAGCCCGAAACAGGGGGGAGGGCAGTACTTC CASPKQGGGQYF
TRBJ2-5 NA NA TRBV30 TGTGCCTGGAGTGTCATGATTCAAGAGACCCAGTACTTC CAWSVMIQETQYF
TRBJ2-5 TRBD2 NA TRBV5-4 TGTGCCAGCAACCTGGCGGGACTAGCGGGAATGGGAGAGACCCAGTACTTC CASNLAGLAGMGETQYF
TRBJ1-5 NA NA TRBV29-1 TGCAGCGCTGGGTGGGGGGCGAATCAGCCCCAGCATTTT CSAGWGANQPQHF
TRBJ2-1 NA NA TRBV5-1 TGCGCCAGCAACAACGACCCCGGGCTGAGCTATTACAATGAGCAGTTCTTC CASNNDPGLSYYNEQFF
TRBJ2-1 TRBD2 NA TRBV5-1 TGCGCCAGCAGGCAGACTAGCGGGAGTGAGAATGAGCAGTTCTTC CASRQTSGSENEQFF
TRBJ2-5 NA NA TRBV5-1 TGCGCCAGCAGCTTGGCGGGCCCGGTGGGCGAGACCCAGTACTTC CASSLAGPVGETQYF
TRBJ2-7 NA few TRBV2 TGTGCCATCACTCCAGCAGGGGTAGGTGCCTACGAGCAGTACTTC CAITPAGVGAYEQYF
TRBJ2-6 TRBD1 NA TRBV5-1 TGCGCCAGCAGCTTTACTGCAGACAGGGGGCGTACCGGGGCCAACGTCCTGACTTTC CASSFTADRGRTGANVLTF
TRBJ2-1 NA once TRBV27 TGTGCCAGCTATAGGGGGGGCCTCGCCGAGGGGAATGAGCAGTTCTTC CASYRGGLAEGNEQFF
TRBJ2-5 NA NA TRBV5-1 TGCGCCAGCAGCTTCCGGGACTTTAAAGAGACCCAGTACTTC CASSFRDFKETQYF
TRBJ2-1 TRBD2 NA TRBV20-1 TGCAGTGCTAGTGTGCTAGCGGATAAATACAATGAGCAGTTCTTC CSASVLADKYNEQFF
TRBJ1-5 NA NA TRBV3-1/TRBV3-2 TGTGCCAGCAGCCAAGACCTACAGCGAAATCAGCCCCAGCATTTT CASSQDLQRNQPQHF
TRBJ1-1 NA NA TRBV19 TGTGCCAGTAGAGGAGGGGTCGGCACTGAAGCTTTCTTT CASRGGVGTEAFF
TRBJ1-6 TRBD1 NA TRBV28 TGTGCCAGCAGTTTAGGGCAGGGGGAGGCCCTCCACTTT CASSLGQGEALHF
TRBJ1-1 NA NA TRBV3-1/TRBV3-2 TGTGCCAGCAGCCAAGATCAGGGAATTGAAGCTTTCTTT CASSQDQGIEAFF
TRBJ2-6 NA NA TRBV2 TGTGCCAGCAGTTCCAAGAGGCAGGGTGGGTGGTCTGGGGCCAACGTCCTGACTTTC CASSSKRQGGWSGANVLTF
TRBJ2-5 NA NA TRBV5-5 TGTGCCAGCAGCAATCTCGGGGCAGGGAAGACCCAGTACTTC CASSNLGAGKTQYF
TRBJ2-7 TRBD1 NA TRBV25-1 TGTGCCAGCAGTGACCGGCCGGGACAGGGGAATGAAAACGAGCAGTACTTC CASSDRPGQGNENEQYF
TRBJ1-2 TRBD1 NA TRBV19 TGTGCCTCACAGGGGACTAACTATGGCTACACCTTC CASQGTNYGYTF
TRBJ2-5 TRBD1 once TRBV2 TGTGCCAGCCCGAGAGACAGGGGAGGCAGGGAGACCCAGTACTTC CASPRDRGGRETQYF
TRBJ1-4 NA NA TRBV7-9 TGTGCCAGCAGTCAGACAGGTCAGGGGACAACTAATGAAAAACTGTTTTTT CASSQTGQGTTNEKLFF
TRBJ1-2 TRBD1 NA TRBV18 TGTGCCAGCTCACCGGAACAGGGGGCAGGTGTCTATGGCTACACCTTC CASSPEQGAGVYGYTF
TRBJ1-3 NA few TRBV10-2 TGCGCCAGCAGTGAGTCGGCGGCCGTGGGCACCATATATTTT CASSESAAVGTIYF
TRBJ1-5 NA NA TRBV6-5 TGTGCCAGCAGTCCGTCGGGCAATCAGCCCCAGCATTTT CASSPSGNQPQHF
TRBJ1-1 NA few TRBV29-1 TGCAGCGTTGAGTTAGGGGCGTCTCCCGAAGCTTTCTTT CSVELGASPEAFF
TRBJ2-7 TRBD1 once TRBV30 TGTGCCTGGAGTGTATACGGGACAGGGGTCTACGAGCAGTACTTC CAWSVYGTGVYEQYF
TRBJ1-1 NA NA TRBV11-1 TGTGCCAGCAGCTACCTTTTGACTGAAGCTTTCTTT CASSYLLTEAFF
TRBJ2-1 TRBD2 NA TRBV29-1 TGCAGCGTTCCTCGGACTAGCGGGGGCGTCAATGAGCAGTTCTTC CSVPRTSGGVNEQFF
TRBJ2-7 TRBD2 few TRBV6-6 TGTGCCAGCAGCACCGGCCTAGCGGGTCTTACCTACGAGCAGTACTTC CASSTGLAGLTYEQYF
TRBJ2-7 NA NA TRBV3-1/TRBV3-2 TGTGCCAGCAGCCCGACTAGAACCTCCTACGAGCAGTACTTC CASSPTRTSYEQYF
TRBJ2-1 TRBD2 NA TRBV7-3 TGTGCCAGCAGCTTAATGGGACTAGCGGGAGATGAGCAGTTCTTC CASSLMGLAGDEQFF
TRBJ1-3 NA NA TRBV19 TGTGCCAGTAGTATCGGAGGAGCCCCCTCTGGAAACACCATATATTTT CASSIGGAPSGNTIYF
TRBJ2-4 TRBD1 NA TRBV7-2 TGTGCCAGCAGCCTACAGGGGTCAAACATTCAGTACTTC CASSLQGSNIQYF
TRBJ2-1 NA NA TRBV30 TGTGCCTGGAGGCAGACTAGCTCCTACAATGAGCAGTTCTTC CAWRQTSSYNEQFF